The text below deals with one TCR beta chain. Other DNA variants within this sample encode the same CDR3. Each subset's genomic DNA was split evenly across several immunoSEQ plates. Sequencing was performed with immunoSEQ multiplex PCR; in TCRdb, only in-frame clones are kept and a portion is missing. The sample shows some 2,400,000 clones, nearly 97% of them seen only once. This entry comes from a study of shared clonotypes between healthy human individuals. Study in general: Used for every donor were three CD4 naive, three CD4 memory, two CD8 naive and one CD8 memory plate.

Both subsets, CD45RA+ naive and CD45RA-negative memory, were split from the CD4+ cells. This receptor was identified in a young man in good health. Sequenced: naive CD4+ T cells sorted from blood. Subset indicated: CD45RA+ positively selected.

The CDR3 loop is CASSLSGSYEQYF. The CDR3 DNA follows: TGTGCCAGCAGTTTATCGGGCTCCTACGAGCAGTACTTC. The rearrangement joins TRBV27 to TRBJ2-7; D is unclear. This CDR3 is 13 amino acids long. The V end lost 0 bases, the J end lost 0 bases, and 3 bases lay between the germline ends. Germline V gene data show CDR1 as MNHEY and CDR2 as SMNVEV (reference sequence).